The following is a T cell receptor (beta chain) sequence with its context. How the authors handled the data: Estimation of nucleated cell counts was performed using reference gene primer amplification. The table came from immunoSEQ multiplex PCR; TCRdb's copy has only in-frame clones and leaves some out. Clone size and the V and J calls come from that table; the DNA yielded D and trimming. The table shows 250,000 to 300,000 clones, with 88% occurring only once. CDR3 size: 16 residues. Germline assignment: CDR1 LNHDA and CDR2 SQIVND (reference sequence). V lost 4 bases and J lost 1; bases outside the gene matches: 8. Seattle-derived patients entered the study during active infection and were followed longitudinally. This sample was taken from a study of blood T cell repertoires in COVID-19. At the level of the study: The samples span acute and convalescent COVID-19 from the United States, Italy and Spain. Sample material is recorded as cDNA or gDNA derived from T cells, B-cell-depleted T cells, or PBMCs.

The chain links TRBV19 to TRBJ1-1; 8 bases map to TRBD1. This receptor was identified in a woman in her twenties or thirties with COVID-19, enrolled during active disease. The sample comprised peripheral blood. The CDR3 coding sequence is TGTGCCAGTAGTAACCAACGACAGGGGCGGAACACTGAAGCTTTCTTT. This gives the protein CASSNQRQGRNTEAFF.